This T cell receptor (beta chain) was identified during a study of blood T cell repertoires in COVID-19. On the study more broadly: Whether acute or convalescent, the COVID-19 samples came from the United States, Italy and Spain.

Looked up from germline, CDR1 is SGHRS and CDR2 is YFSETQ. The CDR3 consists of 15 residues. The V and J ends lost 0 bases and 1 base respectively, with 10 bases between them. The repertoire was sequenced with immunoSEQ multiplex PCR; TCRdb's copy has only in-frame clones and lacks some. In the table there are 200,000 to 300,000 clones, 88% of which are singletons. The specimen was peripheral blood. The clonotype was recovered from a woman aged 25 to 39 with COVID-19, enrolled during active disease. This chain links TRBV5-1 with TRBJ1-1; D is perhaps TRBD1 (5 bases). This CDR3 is CASSLVPGGNTEAFF. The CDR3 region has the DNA TGCGCCAGCAGCTTGGTCCCGGGGGGGAACACTGAAGCTTTCTTT.